This T cell receptor beta chain was observed in a study of OX40 agonist ivuxolimab in advanced cancers. CDR1 is MNHEY and CDR2 is SMNVEV in the germline V gene (reference sequence). This CDR3 comprises 14 residues. V was clipped by 2 bases and J by 7 bases; unmatched bases: 5. Using immunoSEQ multiplex PCR, the repertoire was profiled, and TCRdb retains in-frame clones only, with some absent. Of more than 35,000 clones listed, around 77% were seen once; the top ten hold roughly 23%. This sequence originates from an adult with an advanced solid tumor such as melanoma, head and neck, liver or kidney cancer. The chain couples TRBV27 to TRBJ2-1; 7 positions agree with TRBD1. Here the sequenced sample was CD4+ or CD8+ T cells sorted from blood, taken in a trial of the OX40 agonist ivuxolimab. DNA for the CDR3: TGTGCCAGCAGTTTAAGACAGGGTTTGAATGAGCAGTTCTTC. This sequence encodes CASSLRQGLNEQFF.